These 5 T cell receptor beta chains were all obtained from the same sample, sequenced in a study of spatial heterogeneity in lung cancer. Time point noted: sample taken at primary tumor resection. No cells were sorted before sequencing. The whole RNA sequenced was extracted from tumor, nontumor lung or frozen PBMC. Using its own MiXCR run on the 5' RACE reads, TCRdb lists one record per CDR3 protein. The sample contains 80,000 to 95,000 distinct CDR3 sequences, around 8.6% of which appear only once. Sequenced here: PBMCs, sampled at surgery. These receptors all come from a male donor with early-stage non-small cell lung cancer.

The chain is built from TRBV3-1 and TRBJ2-5; possibly TRBD1 for D (6 bases). V was cut by 4 bases and J by 9 bases, with 15 bases left in between. This CDR3 contains 13 residues. Germline values: CDR1 LGHDT, CDR2 YNNKEL (reference sequence). The CDR3: CASSLQGPGAQYF. The CDR3 region has the DNA TGTGCCAGCAGCCTTCAGGGGCCCGGGGCCCAGTACTTC.

This clonotype has more than one count but fewer than ten. The CDR3 DNA is TGTGCCACCAGTGACAACCGGGAGGCCGGGAACAATGAGCAGTTCTTC. Translating gives CATSDNREAGNNEQFF. The rearrangement uses TRBV24-1 and TRBJ2-1, with 7 bases lining up with TRBD2. The V segment lost 4 bases and the J segment 5 bases; nucleotides outside the gene matches: 10. This CDR3 is 16 amino acids long. CDR1 and CDR2 from the germline V gene are KGHDR and SFDVKD.

The chain employs TRBV19 and TRBJ1-6; 10 bases align to TRBD1. The CDR3 has 18 amino acids. Trimming removed 5 bases from V and 8 bases from J; junction bases left unmatched: 15. Germline-derived CDR1 and CDR2 are LNHDA and SQIVND (reference sequence). CDR3 coding DNA: TGTGCCAGTAGTCCCAGCCTGGGACAGGGGACCTTTCATTCACCCCTCCACTTT. Translation gives CASSPSLGQGTFHSPLHF.

This clonotype was counted at least ten times. The rearrangement uses TRBV28 and TRBJ2-3; no firm D call. Germline CDR1 is MDHEN and CDR2 is SYDVKM. The CDR3 spans 12 residues. V lost 6 bases to trimming and J lost 3 bases, with 7 bases between them. The CDR3 loop reads CASRVGTDTQYF. The CDR3 DNA reads as TGTGCCAGCAGGGTAGGGACAGATACGCAGTATTTT. Combining the CDR3 with reference TRBV28 and TRBJ2-3 gives the whole variable domain DVKVTQSSRYLVKRTGEKVFLECVQDMDHENMFWYRQDPGLGLRLIYFSYDVKMKEKGDIPEGYSVSREKKERFSLILESASTNQTSMYLCASRVGTDTQYFGPGTRLTVL.

The table lists this clonotype with a few counts. The chain carries TRBV18 and TRBJ2-7; 8 bases line up with TRBD2. The CDR3 contains 13 residues. The germline CDR1 and CDR2 sequences are KGHSH and LQKENI. The V gene end was trimmed by 3 bases and the J gene end by 3 bases; junction bases not matched to a gene: 1. CDR3 nucleotides: TGTGCCAGCTCACCCCGGGGGGGCTACGAGCAGTACTTC. Its protein product is CASSPRGGYEQYF. The full variable domain, with the rest looked up from reference TRBV18 and TRBJ2-7, is NAGVMQNPRHLVRRRGQEARLRCSPMKGHSHVYWYRQLPEEGLKFMVYLQKENIIDESGMPKERFSAEFPKEGPSILRIQQVVRGDSAAYFCASSPRGGYEQYFGPGTRLTVT.